What follows are 26 T cell receptor beta chains derived from one specimen sequenced in a study of regulatory T cells in long-lasting Graves disease. Indicated time point: persistent/refractory GD, antithyroid drugs over 5 years with positive TRAb. Generation of the TCR library employed RNA extracted from PBMCs. According to the study, TCR beta libraries were built with iRepertoire HTBI primers and CDR3-region Arm-PCR. From the multiplex PCR reads, TCRdb called clonotypes with MiXCR, one entry per CDR3 protein. In the table there are some 470,000 distinct CDR3 sequences, 20% to 25% of which are singletons. The specimen was peripheral blood mononuclear cells (PBMCs), collected when the disease was refractory, from a patient treated with antithyroid drugs. The origin of the receptors is a female donor with Graves disease.

This clonotype was picked up one time. The genes are TRBV4-3 and TRBJ2-5; 13 bases are a match to TRBD2. After removal of 4 bases from V and 2 bases from J, the junction contained 7 bases not matched to a gene. The germline CDR1 and CDR2 sequences are LGHNA and YSLEER. The CDR3 totals 17 residues. The CDR3 nucleotides read TGCGCCAGCAGCCCCTCACCGGGACTAGCGGGGCAAGAGACCCAGTACTTC. Translating gives CASSPSPGLAGQETQYF.

The sample holds a few counts of this clonotype. V and J are TRBV30 and TRBJ2-2; TRBD2 agrees at 8 bases. Germline-derived CDR1 and CDR2 are GTSNPN and SVGIG (reference sequence). V gave up 2 bases and J gave up 7 bases; unmatched junction bases: 6. The CDR3 totals 14 residues. The CDR3 spells CAWSSGRGIGELFF. CDR3 coding DNA: TGTGCCTGGAGTTCCGGGAGGGGTATCGGGGAGCTGTTTTTT.

As concerns this clonotype: This CDR3 is missing its conserved last phenylalanine or tryptophan, likely due to a read error. The CDR3 nucleotides are TGTGCCAGCAGCTCCAACAACCACGGGGGAGCTTTCCTT. This gives the protein CASSSNNHGGAFL. The chain links TRBV7-2 to TRBJ1-1, with D tentatively TRBD1 (5 bases). This CDR3 is built from 13 residues. The germline V gene encodes CDR1 SGHTA and CDR2 FQGNSA. Trimming removed 4 bases from V and 10 bases from J, with 16 bases in between.

In its sample, this clonotype was seen many times. This sequence joins TRBV12-3 or TRBV12-4 and TRBJ1-4; D is uncertain. CDR3 length: 11 amino acids. Trimming removed 3 bases from V and 8 bases from J, with 4 bases in between. The CDR3 loop is CASSFAEKLFF. DNA for the CDR3: TGTGCCAGCAGTTTTGCGGAAAAACTGTTTTTT.

The V call is TRBV4-2, the J call TRBJ1-5; unclear D gene. This CDR3 contains 13 residues. Germline V gene lookup returns CDR1 LGHNA and CDR2 YNFKEQ. Trimming pared 1 base from V and 7 bases from J, leaving 8 bases between. In DNA form, the CDR3 reads TGTGCCAGCAGCCAAGGCGAACACCAGCCCCAGCATTTT. Protein sequence: CASSQGEHQPQHF.

In its sample, this clonotype was seen many times. In DNA form, the CDR3 reads TGTGCCGCCGTTGGGGGCGCGGGCGGGGCCAACGTCCTGACTTTC. The encoded protein is CAAVGGAGGANVLTF. This chain links TRBV12-3 or TRBV12-4 with TRBJ2-6; perhaps TRBD1 as D (6 bases). V was pared by 11 bases and J by 4 bases, with 18 bases between. The CDR3 contains 15 residues.

To note about this clonotype: This could be a read error, since a much larger clone is one nucleotide away. Given the absence of the conserved phenylalanine or tryptophan at the CDR3 end, a read error is likely. The genes are TRBV10-3 and TRBJ2-5; 9 bases agree with TRBD2. CDR3 length: 14 residues. The J segment lost 5 bases and the V segment lost 10 bases, leaving 11 bases of the junction unmatched. The germline CDR1 and CDR2 sequences are ENHRY and SYGVKD. In DNA, the CDR3 is TGTGCCACAACTACGGGACTAGCCGGGGAGACCCAGTACCTC. This translates into CATTTGLAGETQYL.

The rearrangement joins TRBV29-1 to TRBJ1-2, with 8 bases that match TRBD1. V trimming: 0 bases; J trimming: 6 bases; junction bases outside the gene matches: 9. The germline V gene has CDR1 SQVTM and CDR2 ANQGSEA. The length of the CDR3 is 15 residues. The CDR3 DNA follows: TGCAGCGTTGAAGATGCAGCAGGGGGCTTGGATGGCTACACCTTC. Translated: CSVEDAAGGLDGYTF.

V is TRBV19 and J is TRBJ2-7; unclear D gene. This CDR3 region has 13 residues. Germline CDR1 is LNHDA and CDR2 is SQIVND (reference sequence). The V end was cut by 1 base, the J end by 7 bases, with 11 bases between. The CDR3 protein is CASSIGLSGEQYF. The CDR3 DNA follows: TGTGCCAGTAGTATAGGGCTCTCTGGGGAGCAGTACTTC.

At least ten counts were recorded for this clonotype. J is TRBJ2-2 and V is TRBV6-1; D is unresolved. Trimming left V 8 bases short and J 2 bases short, with 12 bases between. Germline assignment: CDR1 MNHNS and CDR2 SASEGT. The CDR3 totals 14 residues. Here the CDR3 reads CASRADLNTGELFF. For the CDR3, the DNA is TGTGCCAGCCGTGCCGACCTAAACACCGGGGAGCTGTTTTTT.

This clonotype occurred a few times. This chain uses TRBV11-2 with TRBJ2-7, with D perhaps assigned TRBD1 or TRBD2 (8 bases each). Germline loops: CDR1 SGHAT, CDR2 FQNNGV. The CDR3 loop spans 14 amino acids. Trimming stripped 8 bases from V and 1 base from J, with 15 bases between. Here the CDR3 reads CASRGGTGSYEQYF. In nucleotides, the CDR3 is TGTGCCAGCCGCGGGGGGACAGGATCCTACGAGCAGTACTTC.

The chain joins TRBV14 to TRBJ2-7, with 10 bases matching TRBD2. V lost 3 bases and J lost 2; bases outside the gene matches: 7. Germline lookup yields CDR1 SGHDN and CDR2 FVKESK. The CDR3 consists of 16 residues. In DNA, the CDR3 is TGTGCCAGCAGCCAGAGCCAGCGGGAGGGCCCCTACGAGCAGTACTTC. The encoded protein is CASSQSQREGPYEQYF.

In its sample, this clonotype was seen many times. The CDR3 spells CAISVERPAITYGYTF. The CDR3 DNA follows: TGTGCCATCAGTGTCGAAAGGCCAGCCATCACCTATGGCTACACCTTC. The gene calls are TRBV10-3 and TRBJ1-2; no reliable D call. Germline CDR1 ENHRY, CDR2 SYGVKD. V shed 4 bases and J shed 4 bases, with 19 bases lying between them. The length of the CDR3 is 16 residues.

This clonotype showed up just a few times. J is TRBJ2-5 and V is TRBV7-6; 15 bases fit TRBD2. The CDR3 is 17 residues long. The trim removed 5 bases at V and 5 bases at J, leaving 9 bases unmatched. CDR1 and CDR2 (germline): SGHVS, FNYEAQ. In nucleotides, the CDR3 is TGTGCCAGCAGCACTGGACTAGCGGGAGGGCCGGGGGAGACCCAGTACTTC. This translates into CASSTGLAGGPGETQYF.

This clonotype was counted a few times. The gene calls are TRBV11-1 and TRBJ1-4, with 7 bases that match TRBD1. With 5 bases clipped from V and 8 bases from J, the junction kept 11 bases outside the gene matches. CDR1 is SGHAT and CDR2 is FQDESV in the germline V gene (reference sequence). The CDR3 extends over 15 amino acids. DNA of the CDR3: TGTGCCAGCAGCCCCCGGGAGGGGGCGCCCGAAAAACTGTTTTTT. Its translation: CASSPREGAPEKLFF. Combining the CDR3 with reference TRBV11-1 and TRBJ1-4 gives the whole variable domain EAEVAQSPRYKITEKSQAVAFWCDPISGHATLYWYRQILGQGPELLVQFQDESVVDDSQLPKDRFSAERLKGVDSTLKIQPAELGDSAMYLCASSPREGAPEKLFFGSGTQLSVL.

This clonotype was counted a few times. The chain employs TRBV28 and TRBJ2-7; 7 nucleotides line up with TRBD1. CDR3 length: 14 residues. Trimming at V came to 6 bases and at J to 3 bases, leaving 8 bases not matched to a gene. The germline V gene has CDR1 MDHEN and CDR2 SYDVKM. The CDR3 DNA reads TGTGCCAGCAGCCTGACGGGACAGAACTACGAGCAGTACTTC. As protein: CASSLTGQNYEQYF.

At least ten counts were recorded for this clonotype. The chain has TRBV5-1 and TRBJ1-1; tentatively, D is TRBD1 (5 bases). Per the germline V gene, CDR1 is SGHRS and CDR2 is YFSETQ. The CDR3 length is 14 residues. With 4 bases removed from V and 4 bases from J, the gap between germline ends came to 14 bases. The CDR3 sequence: CASSVLSDSTEAFF. In DNA, the CDR3 is TGCGCCAGCAGCGTTTTGTCCGACAGCACTGAAGCTTTCTTT.

This clonotype was seen a handful of times. This sequence joins TRBV6-1 and TRBJ2-7; TRBD2 matches at 14 bases. The CDR3 sequence is 16 residues long. V dropped 6 bases and J dropped 6; count of bases not matched to a gene: 10. Germline V CDR1 and CDR2: MNHNS, SASEGT. CDR3 residues: CASRPTRTSGRREQYF. The CDR3, as DNA: TGTGCCAGCAGGCCGACCAGGACTAGCGGGAGGCGCGAGCAGTACTTC.

This chain links TRBV20-1 with TRBJ2-7; the D gene is possibly TRBD2 (5 bases). V shed 5 bases and J shed 1 base, with 15 bases lying between them. There are 14 residues in the CDR3. Germline CDR1 and CDR2: DFQATT and SNEGSKA (reference sequence). The CDR3 reads CSAAWTGTSYEQYF. The DNA for the CDR3 is TGCAGTGCTGCCTGGACGGGAACGTCCTACGAGCAGTACTTC.

Turning to this clonotype: An end of the junction differs from the germline gene, which may be a read error. The chain has TRBV15 and TRBJ1-4; D not resolved. CDR3 length equals 15 residues. Germline CDR1 LNHNV, CDR2 YYDKDF (reference sequence). The CDR3 protein is CATSEFRSLPEKLLF. CDR3 bases: TGTGCCACCAGCGAATTCCGGAGCCTACCGGAAAAACTGCTTTTT. The full variable domain, with the rest looked up from reference TRBV15 and TRBJ1-4, is DAMVIQNPRYQVTQFGKPVTLSCSQTLNHNVMYWYQQKSSQAPKLLFHYYDKDFNNEADTPDNFQSRRPNTSFCFLDIRSPGLGDTAMYLCATSEFRSLPEKLLFGSGTQLSVL.

J is TRBJ1-6 and V is TRBV3-1; 8 bases agree with TRBD1. The V gene's germline CDR1 is LGHDT and CDR2 YNNKEL (reference sequence). CDR3 length: 17 residues. Trimming removed 4 bases from V and 0 bases from J; junction bases left unmatched: 5. Here the CDR3 DNA reads TGTGCCAGCAGCCTACGGACAGGGAGCTCCTATAATTCACCCCTCCACTTT. Protein product: CASSLRTGSSYNSPLHF.

About this clonotype: Just one base apart from a much larger clone, this may be a read error. This chain joins TRBV6-2 or TRBV6-3 and TRBJ1-2, with unresolved D. V was trimmed by 2 bases and J by 1 base, leaving 11 bases between them. The germline V gene has CDR1 MNHEY and CDR2 SVGEGT. The CDR3 length is 15 residues. CDR3 region: CASSYRARVNYGYTF. CDR3 DNA: TGTGCCAGCAGTTACCGGGCAAGGGTTAACTATGGCTACACCTTC.

This clonotype was seen many times. V is TRBV11-2 and J is TRBJ1-1, with 8 bases lining up with TRBD1. Per the germline V gene, CDR1 is SGHAT and CDR2 is FQNNGV. The junction had 9 bases not matched to a gene; V was cut back by 5 bases and J by 10 bases. This CDR3 has 13 amino acids. CDR3 coding DNA: TGTGCCAGCAGCCAACAGGGGGTCGGGGGAGCTTTCTTT. It translates to CASSQQGVGGAFF.

This clonotype was observed a handful of times. V and J are TRBV6-1 and TRBJ2-7; 8 bases line up with TRBD2. J lost 5 bases, V lost 6 bases, and 12 bases had no gene match. This CDR3 spans 15 amino acids. Germline values: CDR1 MNHNS, CDR2 SASEGT. CDR3 DNA: TGTGCCAGCAGCCTCGCCGGGAGGGCCATGGACGAGCAGTACTTC. Its protein is CASSLAGRAMDEQYF.

This clonotype was seen a handful of times. A much larger clone lies one base from this, so it may be a read error. The chain has TRBV7-2 and TRBJ2-7, with D tentatively TRBD2 (5 bases). From germline, CDR1 is SGHTA and CDR2 FQGNSA. The CDR3 loop spans 14 amino acids. V lost 5 bases and J 5 bases, leaving 16 bases between the germline ends. The CDR3 sequence: CASSLDGESDEQYF. CDR3 sequence (DNA): TGTGCCAGCAGCCTCGACGGGGAGAGCGACGAGCAGTACTTC. Full variable domain (outside the CDR3, taken from reference TRBV7-2 and TRBJ2-7): GAGVSQSPSNKVTEKGKDVELRCDPISGHTALYWYRQSLGQGLEFLIYFQGNSAPDKSGLPSDRFSAERTGGSVSTLTIQRTQQEDSAVYLCASSLDGESDEQYFGPGTRLTVT.

This clonotype was observed at least ten times. The V call is TRBV29-1, the J call TRBJ2-7, with 7 nucleotides matching TRBD2. Germline V lookup: CDR1 SQVTM, CDR2 ANQGSEA. The CDR3 spans 13 residues. The trim removed 7 bases at V and 6 bases at J, leaving 12 bases unmatched. The CDR3 sequence is CSARGRELFEQYF. CDR3 DNA sequence: TGCAGCGCCCGAGGGCGGGAGCTTTTCGAGCAGTACTTC.